The 26 T cell receptor beta chains below were found in one sample sequenced in a study of PD-1 blockade in classical Hodgkin lymphoma. Documented time point: cycle 4 day 1 (C4D1), after less than 7 weeks of nivolumab. All trial patients relapsed after autologous stem cell transplantation. The protocol was immunoSEQ multiplex PCR, while the TCRdb copy is restricted to in-frame clones and leaves out a portion. Of more than 85,000 clones in the sample, about 92% were seen once. The sequences come from peripheral blood mononuclear cells (PBMCs), collected before the fourth cycle of nivolumab. These receptor sequences come from a human donor with classical Hodgkin lymphoma.

As DNA, the CDR3 is TGTGCCAGCAGTTTAAGTGTTAGGGGCTACAATGAGCAGTTCTTC. This sequence encodes CASSLSVRGYNEQFF. The V and J genes are TRBV27 and TRBJ2-1, with D possibly TRBD1 on 5 matching bases. Trimming removed 2 bases from V and 3 bases from J, with 11 bases in between. The CDR3 has 15 residues. Looked up from germline, CDR1 is MNHEY and CDR2 is SMNVEV (reference sequence).

The V gene is TRBV7-2, the J gene TRBJ2-5; D not resolved. This CDR3 region has 13 residues. Trimming pared 2 bases from V and 1 base from J, leaving 5 bases between. Germline CDR1 SGHTA, CDR2 FQGNSA. The CDR3 reads CASSLSIQETQYF. Written as DNA, the CDR3 is TGTGCCAGCAGCTTAAGCATCCAAGAGACCCAGTACTTC.

Concerning this clone: Other nucleotide sequences from this sample produce the same CDR3. The V gene is TRBV7-9, the J gene TRBJ1-1; D is undetermined. The ends were cut back, 4 bases at V and 0 bases at J, with 12 bases in the middle. The CDR3 is made up of 15 amino acids. Germline CDR1 is SEHNR and CDR2 is FQNEAQ (reference sequence). The CDR3 region has the DNA TGTGCCAGCAGCTCCCCGGACGGCTTGAACACTGAAGCTTTCTTT. Its translation: CASSSPDGLNTEAFF.

This clone was counted a few times. The chain has TRBV7-2 and TRBJ2-2; 15 bases match TRBD2. The CDR3 runs 17 residues. Germline loops: CDR1 SGHTA, CDR2 FQGNSA. The J segment lost 7 bases and the V segment lost 5 bases, leaving 8 bases of the junction unmatched. The CDR3 loop reads CASSPGLAGGPGGELFF. CDR3 nucleotide sequence: TGTGCCAGCAGCCCCGGACTAGCGGGAGGGCCGGGCGGGGAGCTGTTTTTT.

The chain links TRBV10-1 to TRBJ2-1; 11 bases map to TRBD1. J was trimmed by 5 bases and V by 5 bases; bases with no gene match: 20. The CDR3 loop spans 20 amino acids. Germline values: CDR1 WNHNN, CDR2 SYGVQD (reference sequence). The chain's CDR3 is CASSLSWAPDRGPSHNEQFF. CDR3 bases: TGCGCCAGCAGTCTTTCCTGGGCGCCGGACAGGGGGCCTTCACACAATGAGCAGTTCTTC.

V gene TRBV5-6 combines with J gene TRBJ1-5, with TRBD1 matching 7 bases. The CDR3 consists of 15 residues. Trimming cost V 4 bases and J 6 bases; bases outside gene matches: 10. CDR1 is SGHDT, CDR2 YYEEEE, per germline. The CDR3 here is CASSRTTGVSQPQHF. In nucleotides, the CDR3 is TGTGCCAGCAGCCGTACCACAGGGGTAAGTCAGCCCCAGCATTTT.

The sample holds one count of this clone. The chain carries TRBV15 and TRBJ1-5, with 7 nucleotides matching TRBD1. The trim removed 5 bases at V and 0 bases at J, leaving 16 bases unmatched. The germline V gene has CDR1 LNHNV and CDR2 YYDKDF (reference sequence). CDR3 length equals 19 residues. The CDR3 here is CATSAYRDRFSYSNQPQHF. The CDR3, as DNA: TGTGCCACCAGCGCCTATAGGGACAGATTTTCTTATAGCAATCAGCCCCAGCATTTT.

This chain connects TRBV7-9 to TRBJ2-1; the match to TRBD2 covers 10 bases. The germline gives CDR1 SEHNR, CDR2 FQNEAQ (reference sequence). V trimming: 5 bases; J trimming: 3 bases; junction bases outside the gene matches: 7. The CDR3 runs 16 residues. CDR3 amino acids: CASSRTSGKVYNEQFF. The CDR3, as DNA: TGTGCCAGCAGCCGTACTAGCGGGAAAGTCTACAATGAGCAGTTCTTC.

The chain joins TRBV9 to TRBJ2-1; 7 bases map to TRBD2. The trim removed 3 bases at V and 4 bases at J, leaving 7 bases unmatched. This CDR3 region has 15 residues. CDR1 and CDR2 from the germline V gene are SGDLS and YYNGEE. CDR3 region: CASSATGGGYNEQFF. The CDR3 DNA sequence: TGTGCCAGCAGCGCCACTGGCGGGGGTTACAATGAGCAGTTCTTC.

The rearrangement uses TRBV6-1 and TRBJ2-7; D is undetermined. The CDR3 totals 15 residues. V was pared by 1 base and J by 3 bases, with 13 bases between. The germline V gene encodes CDR1 MNHNS and CDR2 SASEGT. In DNA form, the CDR3 reads TGTGCCAGCAGTGAAGAGGTGGCGCTCAACTACGAGCAGTACTTC. Its protein is CASSEEVALNYEQYF.

The J gene is TRBJ1-1, the V gene TRBV30; TRBD1 might be the D (5 bases). Trimming pared 2 bases from V and 4 bases from J, leaving 17 bases between. Looked up from germline, CDR1 is GTSNPN and CDR2 is SVGIG (reference sequence). This CDR3 spans 15 amino acids. This CDR3 reads CAWSRQGISRTEAFF. Written as DNA, the CDR3 is TGTGCCTGGAGTAGGCAGGGTATATCTCGCACTGAAGCTTTCTTT.

V is TRBV10-1 and J is TRBJ2-1, with D maybe TRBD2 (6 bases). This CDR3 comprises 15 residues. The germline CDR1 and CDR2 sequences are WNHNN and SYGVQD (reference sequence). Trimming pared 6 bases from V and 3 bases from J, leaving 15 bases between. The CDR3 DNA sequence: TGCGCCAGCAGCCCCGGAGGTAGCGGCTACAATGAGCAGTTCTTC. It translates to CASSPGGSGYNEQFF.

This chain joins TRBV14 and TRBJ2-7; D unresolved. The germline CDR1 and CDR2 sequences are SGHDN and FVKESK. V was trimmed by 1 base and J by 0 bases, leaving 13 bases between them. This CDR3 has 16 amino acids. As DNA, the CDR3 is TGTGCCAGCAGCCAAGGTGGGCCGCCGAGCTCCTACGAGCAGTACTTC. Translation: CASSQGGPPSSYEQYF.

This clone was seen only once. The V gene is TRBV7-9, the J gene TRBJ2-7, with TRBD2 matching 7 bases. V lost 5 bases to trimming and J lost 6 bases; unmatched junction nucleotides: 7. The CDR3 loop spans 13 amino acids. Germline loops: CDR1 SEHNR, CDR2 FQNEAQ (reference sequence). CDR3 sequence (DNA): TGTGCCAGCAGCCTAGGGACTATCCCCGAGCAGTACTTC. It yields the protein CASSLGTIPEQYF.

The V and J genes are TRBV6-6 and TRBJ1-4; D is undetermined. The CDR3 runs to 14 residues. Trimming shortened V by 5 bases and J by 8 bases, and 15 bases separated the two germline ends. Germline CDR1 is MNHNY and CDR2 is SVGAGI (reference sequence). CDR3 in DNA: TGTGCCAGCAGTCCACCGATTGATAGCGAAAAACTGTTTTTT. Translating gives CASSPPIDSEKLFF.

The rearrangement links TRBV6-1 to TRBJ1-4; D may be TRBD1 (5 bases). V was cut by 4 bases and J by 4 bases, with 10 bases left in between. In germline, CDR1 is MNHNS, CDR2 SASEGT. This CDR3 has 14 amino acids. The CDR3 region is CASSAPGRNEKLFF. CDR3 in DNA: TGTGCCAGCAGTGCCCCAGGGCGTAATGAAAAACTGTTTTTT.

J is TRBJ2-7 and V is TRBV7-6; 7 nucleotides agree with TRBD2. The CDR3 length is 13 residues. J gave up 1 base and V 5 bases, and 2 bases lay outside the gene matches. The V gene's germline CDR1 is SGHVS and CDR2 FNYEAQ. The CDR3 loop is CASSTSESYEQYF. The DNA of the CDR3 is TGTGCCAGCAGCACTAGCGAGTCCTACGAGCAGTACTTC.

The chain links TRBV4-2 to TRBJ1-4; 8 bases line up with TRBD1. V was clipped by 4 bases and J by 0 bases; unmatched bases: 10. The germline gives CDR1 LGHNA, CDR2 YNFKEQ. CDR3 length equals 18 residues. This CDR3 is CASSRNIRGLSTNEKLFF. As DNA, the CDR3 is TGTGCCAGCAGCCGGAATATCAGGGGGCTTTCAACTAATGAAAAACTGTTTTTT.

The rearrangement links TRBV2 to TRBJ2-7, with D tentatively TRBD1 or TRBD2 (5 bases each). CDR3 size: 13 residues. V was shortened by 2 bases and J by 9 bases, with 14 bases between the two germline ends. Per germline, CDR1 SNHLY and CDR2 FYNNEI. This chain's CDR3 is CASSELQGEGQYF. CDR3 sequence (DNA): TGTGCCAGCAGTGAACTCCAGGGAGAAGGGCAGTACTTC.

The chain employs TRBV4-2 and TRBJ1-1; a weak D match, TRBD1 (5 bases). Germline assignment: CDR1 LGHNA and CDR2 YNFKEQ. The CDR3 sequence is 14 residues long. The V end was cut by 0 bases, the J end by 10 bases, with 15 bases between. CDR3 loop: CASSQDAGGTGAFF. The CDR3 coding sequence is TGTGCCAGCAGCCAAGATGCCGGAGGGACCGGAGCTTTCTTT.

The chain is built from TRBV7-9 and TRBJ2-2; 11 bases match TRBD1. CDR1 is SEHNR and CDR2 is FQNEAQ in the germline V gene (reference sequence). The V gene end was trimmed by 4 bases and the J gene end by 0 bases; junction bases not matched to a gene: 10. This CDR3 comprises 19 residues. Here the CDR3 DNA reads TGTGCCAGCAGCTCCCTAGGGACAGGGGGACCCACGAACACCGGGGAGCTGTTTTTT. Residues: CASSSLGTGGPTNTGELFF. The whole variable domain, remainder taken from reference TRBV7-9 and TRBJ2-2, is DTGVSQNPRHKITKRGQNVTFRCDPISEHNRLYWYRQTLGQGPEFLTYFQNEAQLEKSRLLSDRFSAERPKGSFSTLEIQRTEQGDSAMYLCASSSLGTGGPTNTGELFFGEGSRLTVL.

V gene TRBV6-5 combines with J gene TRBJ2-7; 8 bases align to TRBD1. CDR3 length: 15 residues. From germline, CDR1 is MNHEY and CDR2 SVGAGI. Trimming removed 3 bases from V and 2 bases from J; junction bases left unmatched: 6. The CDR3 region is CASSYSGTGTYEQYF. CDR3 in DNA: TGTGCCAGCAGTTATTCCGGGACAGGCACCTACGAGCAGTACTTC.

With regard to this clone: An end of the junction differs from the germline gene, which may be a read error. V and J are TRBV9 and TRBJ2-7, with 9 bases lining up with TRBD2. CDR3 length: 17 amino acids. Germline loops: CDR1 SGDLS, CDR2 YYNGEE. The chain's CDR3 is CASSVLYCGRASHEQYF. DNA for the CDR3: TGTGCCAGCAGCGTGCTTTATTGCGGGAGGGCCTCCCACGAGCAGTACTTC.

Concerning this clone: At one end, the junction sequence differs from germline, possibly due to a read error. DNA of the CDR3: TGTGCCAGCAGTTTCCCCCCCTTACCCGTTTTC. Translation: CASSFPPLPVF. The V and J genes are TRBV27 and TRBJ2-7; D gene uncertain. Germline CDR1 and CDR2: MNHEY and SMNVEV (reference sequence). The CDR3 has 11 residues.

The rearrangement joins TRBV15 to TRBJ1-1, with TRBD1 as a possible D gene (5 bases). V gave up 3 bases and J gave up 4 bases, with 18 bases separating them. Germline V gene lookup returns CDR1 LNHNV and CDR2 YYDKDF (reference sequence). CDR3 length: 16 residues. The CDR3 region has the DNA TGTGCCACCAGCAGTCCTGAGGACTCTAGGGGCACTGAAGCTTTCTTT. This encodes CATSSPEDSRGTEAFF.

The chain has TRBV28 and TRBJ2-7; no definite D call. Germline V gives CDR1 MDHEN, CDR2 SYDVKM. V lost 5 bases, J lost 1 base, and 6 bases lay in between. The CDR3 loop spans 12 amino acids. The CDR3 DNA reads as TGTGCCAGCAGTCTAGGTTCCTACGAGCAGTACTTC. Translating it yields CASSLGSYEQYF.